Listed here are 7 T cell receptor beta chains from one sample, sequenced in a study of cytomegalovirus exposure and HLA in healthy donors. Sequenced by immunoSEQ multiplex PCR; TCRdb stores in-frame clones only, minus some. The sample comprises about 250,000 clones, less than 90% of which are singletons, and around 13% rests with the top ten. Source material: PBMCs. The receptors come from a man aged 18 to 35 in good health and CMV-seropositive.

This sequence joins TRBV11-2 and TRBJ1-3; 7 nucleotides line up with TRBD1. The germline V gene has CDR1 SGHAT and CDR2 FQNNGV. J was trimmed by 0 bases and V by 4 bases; bases with no gene match: 3. There are 15 residues in the CDR3. This CDR3 reads CASSSRQGSGNTIYF. CDR3 bases: TGTGCCAGCAGCTCCCGACAGGGCTCTGGAAACACCATATATTTT.

V gene TRBV9 combines with J gene TRBJ1-2, with a weak D call TRBD1 (5 bases). V was clipped by 2 bases and J by 7 bases, with 15 bases between them. CDR1 is SGDLS, CDR2 YYNGEE, per germline. The CDR3 length is 14 residues. The CDR3 is CASSVSSSGSGYTF. DNA of the CDR3: TGTGCCAGCAGCGTTTCGTCTTCAGGGAGTGGCTACACCTTC.

The chain links TRBV5-6 to TRBJ2-7; D call uncertain. Trimming removed 1 base at V and 6 bases at J, with 11 bases between. The germline gives CDR1 SGHDT, CDR2 YYEEEE. The CDR3 spans 13 residues. The CDR3 region has the DNA TGTGCCAGCAGCTTGAAAGTCTCGGGCGAGCAGTACTTC. Protein sequence: CASSLKVSGEQYF.

The chain has TRBV2 and TRBJ1-5; 7 bases line up with TRBD1. J was trimmed by 4 bases and V by 4 bases; bases with no gene match: 7. Germline V CDR1 and CDR2: SNHLY, FYNNEI. This CDR3 has 15 amino acids. CDR3 loop: CASSVPGTANQPQHF. CDR3 coding DNA: TGTGCCAGCAGTGTACCCGGGACAGCTAATCAGCCCCAGCATTTT.

Note on this clone: At the DNA level, this CDR3 is encoded by other sequences in the same sample as well. The chain employs TRBV27 and TRBJ1-5; tentative D call: TRBD1 (6 bases). Germline CDR1 is MNHEY and CDR2 is SMNVEV (reference sequence). The V end was cut by 6 bases, the J end by 7 bases, with 13 bases between. The CDR3 consists of 13 residues. CDR3 loop: CASRPTGTQPQHF. The CDR3 nucleotides read TGTGCCAGCAGACCGACAGGAACCCAGCCCCAGCATTTT.

The J gene is TRBJ2-2, the V gene TRBV5-4; 10 positions match TRBD2. V lost 4 bases and J lost 7; bases outside the gene matches: 10. This CDR3 has 16 amino acids. CDR1 is SGHNT, CDR2 YYREEE, per germline (reference sequence). CDR3 residues: CASSPASGSSIGELFF. The CDR3 nucleotides are TGTGCCAGCAGCCCGGCTAGCGGGAGCTCTATCGGGGAGCTGTTTTTT.

This sequence joins TRBV19 and TRBJ1-2; 9 bases fit TRBD1. V trimming: 10 bases; J trimming: 7 bases; junction bases outside the gene matches: 10. This CDR3 contains 13 residues. Germline loops: CDR1 LNHDA, CDR2 SQIVND (reference sequence). CDR3 sequence reads: CATSPTGGGGYTF. In nucleotides, the CDR3 is TGTGCCACCAGCCCAACAGGGGGCGGTGGCTACACCTTC.